This entry lists 9 T cell receptor beta chains sequenced from one sample in a study of CD8 T cells in ankylosing spondylitis. TCRdb re-analysed the 5' RACE reads in MiXCR, keeping a single row per CDR3 protein. The sample includes 150,000 to 200,000 distinct CDR3 sequences, around a tenth seen only once; the top ten take more than 13%. The sample comprised blood, either unsorted or a sorted T cell fraction (not recorded which). The receptors were gathered from a female donor with ankylosing spondylitis or in good health (not recorded which).

This clonotype was observed a few times. The chain has TRBV13 and TRBJ2-1; 7 nucleotides agree with TRBD1. From germline, CDR1 is PRHDT and CDR2 FYEKMQ (reference sequence). This CDR3 contains 16 residues. V gave up 1 base and J gave up 10 bases; unmatched junction bases: 13. Written as DNA, the CDR3 is TGTGCCAGCAGCTTAGCCAGGGGAAGAGGGGGCATAGAGCAGTTCTTC. Its protein is CASSLARGRGGIEQFF.

This clonotype came up many times. The rearrangement links TRBV7-9 to TRBJ2-2; D remains unclear. The CDR3 has 15 amino acids. V lost 3 bases and J lost 1, with 9 bases in between. Germline CDR1 is SEHNR and CDR2 is FQNEAQ (reference sequence). CDR3 protein: CASSLSSGNTGELFF. The CDR3 nucleotides are TGTGCCAGCAGCTTGTCATCCGGGAACACCGGGGAGCTGTTTTTT.

This clonotype was seen more than once but under ten times. The J gene is TRBJ2-6, the V gene TRBV6-1; 9 positions agree with TRBD1. Germline V CDR1 and CDR2: MNHNS, SASEGT. V shed 6 bases, J shed 3 bases, and the junction held 9 bases outside the gene matches. The length of the CDR3 is 17 residues. CDR3 DNA: TGTGCCAGCAGCCCTACCGGGACAGGGATTGGGGCCAACGTCCTGACTTTC. Protein: CASSPTGTGIGANVLTF.

The chain uses TRBV6-5 and TRBJ2-7; weak D call: TRBD1 (6 bases). Germline CDR1 reads MNHEY; CDR2 reads SVGAGI. CDR3 length equals 12 residues. V lost 6 bases to trimming and J lost 9 bases, with 15 bases between them. The CDR3 coding sequence is TGTGCCAGCAGGAGTCCTGGGGGCGGGCAGTACTTC. This encodes CASRSPGGGQYF.

This clonotype was counted a few times. The rearrangement uses TRBV29-1 and TRBJ1-3, with TRBD1 matching 8 bases. J was trimmed by 2 bases and V by 5 bases; bases with no gene match: 5. The CDR3 runs 14 residues. Germline V CDR1 and CDR2: SQVTM, ANQGSEA. For the CDR3, the DNA is TGCAGCGTTTGGGGACAGGACGCTGGAAACACCATATATTTT. This encodes CSVWGQDAGNTIYF.

This clonotype was counted a few times. The V and J genes are TRBV27 and TRBJ2-7; 10 nucleotides agree with TRBD2. CDR1 MNHEY and CDR2 SMNVEV come from the germline V gene (reference sequence). CDR3 length: 16 residues. Unmatched junction bases numbered 6, after V lost 4 bases and J lost 0 bases. The CDR3 sequence is CASSSLSGRTSYEQYF. The DNA of the CDR3 is TGTGCCAGCAGTTCCCTTAGCGGGAGGACCTCCTACGAGCAGTACTTC.

This clonotype was observed a few times. The rearrangement uses TRBV2 and TRBJ2-7; tentative D call: TRBD1 (6 bases). CDR3 length: 16 residues. Germline V gene sequence: CDR1 SNHLY, CDR2 FYNNEI. With 3 bases removed from V and 1 base from J, the gap between germline ends came to 16 bases. CDR3 coding DNA: TGTGCCAGCAGTGAGAGAAGGGCAGGGGAGTCCTACGAGCAGTACTTC. Protein sequence: CASSERRAGESYEQYF.

This clonotype was observed many times. The V and J genes are TRBV29-1 and TRBJ2-5, with D perhaps TRBD1 (5 bases). Trimming shortened V by 0 bases and J by 2 bases, and 10 bases separated the two germline ends. CDR3 length equals 14 residues. In germline, CDR1 is SQVTM, CDR2 ANQGSEA. The CDR3 DNA sequence: TGCAGCGTTGAAGATGACAGAAATCAAGAGACCCAGTACTTC. This encodes CSVEDDRNQETQYF. Full variable domain (outside the CDR3, taken from reference TRBV29-1 and TRBJ2-5): SAVISQKPSRDICQRGTSLTIQCQVDSQVTMMFWYRQQPGQSLTLIATANQGSEATYESGFVIDKFPISRPNLTFSTLTVSNMSPEDSSIYLCSVEDDRNQETQYFGPGTRLLVL.

This clonotype was counted at least ten times. The chain uses TRBV10-3 and TRBJ2-7, with 10 bases fitting TRBD1. With 3 bases clipped from V and 2 bases from J, the junction kept 13 bases outside the gene matches. The length of the CDR3 is 18 residues. Germline V gene data show CDR1 as ENHRY and CDR2 as SYGVKD. The DNA of the CDR3 is TGTGCCATCAGTGAAAGGGGCGTTGGGGACAGGGGAACCTACGAGCAGTACTTC. Protein: CAISERGVGDRGTYEQYF.